The text below deals with one T cell receptor beta chain. What it binds is unknown. These data belong to a study of cytomegalovirus exposure and HLA in healthy donors. General study findings and limits: Rare TCR sequences predominated, though certain public TCRs were found in many donors. What a later analysis reportedly showed was that an Asian-associated ancestry cluster had fewer N-insertions than the 666-donor mean.

Both 60 Vbeta primers and 13 Jbeta primers went into the PCR. TCRdb keeps only in-frame clones here, not all; method: immunoSEQ multiplex PCR. The sample consists of about 130,000 clones, 80% to 90% of them appearing once. The germline V gene encodes CDR1 SNHLY and CDR2 FYNNEI. This CDR3 is 15 amino acids long. Trimming took 5 bases from V and 3 from J; bases not matched to a gene: 8. The clonotype originates from a middle-aged man in good health and CMV-seronegative. V is TRBV2 and J is TRBJ2-5; TRBD1 aligns across 8 bases. Sequencing was performed on PBMCs. The CDR3 bases are TGTGCCAGCAGTCTTGGACAGGGATTGGAAGAGACCCAGTACTTC. This translates into CASSLGQGLEETQYF.